The clone carrying this T cell receptor (beta chain) was observed at least ten times. Its target is unknown. Germline V CDR1 and CDR2: GTSNPN, SVGIG (reference sequence). This CDR3 region has 12 residues. The V end was cut by 4 bases, the J end by 3 bases, with 10 bases between. This sample was taken from a study of T cells in Graves' hyperthyroidism and ophthalmopathy. Notes on the study in general: Blood shared most expanded thyroid clonotypes above 0.001.

Amplification targeted TCR beta CDR3 regions from RNA transcripts. The HTBI primer set drove a first-round RT-PCR of the TCR CDR3. TCRdb re-analysed the multiplex PCR reads in MiXCR, keeping a single row per CDR3 protein. This sample carries fewer than 900,000 distinct CDR3 sequences, roughly 17% of them seen once, and the ten largest clones take around 7.7%. Clinical symptoms, serum thyroxine and TRAb, thyroid ultrasound and orbital computed tomography together formed the diagnostic basis. The sequence derives from a man aged 18 to 29 with Graves' hyperthyroidism. The chain uses TRBV30 and TRBJ2-7; a weak D match, TRBD2 (5 bases). The sequencing input was blood. CDR3 in DNA: TGTGCCTGGATGAATCGGGGCTACGAGCAGTACTTC. Protein: CAWMNRGYEQYF.